This entry lists 7 T cell receptor beta chains sequenced from one sample in a study of blood T cell repertoires in COVID-19. Method: immunoSEQ multiplex PCR; TCRdb's copy keeps in-frame clones and lacks some. Among around 180,000 clones listed, 80% to 90% were seen once. The sample was peripheral blood. The receptors come from a man aged 55 to 70 with acute or convalescent COVID-19.

The rearrangement joins TRBV14 to TRBJ2-1; 13 bases map to TRBD2. CDR3 length: 18 amino acids. Unmatched junction bases numbered 9, after V lost 1 base and J lost 6 bases. Germline assignment: CDR1 SGHDN and CDR2 FVKESK. In DNA, the CDR3 is TGTGCCAGCAGCCAAGCCTGGACTAGCGGGAGTTCGCGCAATGAGCAGTTCTTC. As protein: CASSQAWTSGSSRNEQFF.

The gene calls are TRBV28 and TRBJ2-5; 8 positions agree with TRBD2. The germline CDR1 and CDR2 sequences are MDHEN and SYDVKM. CDR3 length equals 16 residues. The ends lost 4 bases at V and 1 base at J; junction bases unmatched: 8. CDR3 in DNA: TGTGCCAGCAGTTCGGGGGGAGCGGGAGCCCAAGAGACCCAGTACTTC. Translating it yields CASSSGGAGAQETQYF. Combining the CDR3 with reference TRBV28 and TRBJ2-5 gives the whole variable domain DVKVTQSSRYLVKRTGEKVFLECVQDMDHENMFWYRQDPGLGLRLIYFSYDVKMKEKGDIPEGYSVSREKKERFSLILESASTNQTSMYLCASSSGGAGAQETQYFGPGTRLLVL.

The chain employs TRBV12-3 or TRBV12-4 and TRBJ2-7, with a possible D match to TRBD2 (6 bases). V lost 5 bases, J lost 7 bases, and 15 bases lay in between. CDR3 length: 13 amino acids. CDR3 DNA: TGTGCCAGCAGTCCCCAGGGAGGTTATGAGCAGTACTTC. Amino acids: CASSPQGGYEQYF.

The CDR3 DNA reads as TGTGCCAGCAGCACTTACCGGACAGGGATAGGGGAGACCCAGTACTTC. Translating gives CASSTYRTGIGETQYF. The rearrangement links TRBV6-6 to TRBJ2-5; 8 bases fit TRBD1. CDR3 length equals 16 residues. The germline gives CDR1 MNHNY, CDR2 SVGAGI (reference sequence). Trimming at V came to 6 bases and at J to 5 bases, leaving 14 bases not matched to a gene.

The J gene is TRBJ2-7, the V gene TRBV5-6; weak D call: TRBD1 (6 bases). V was cut by 4 bases and J by 6 bases, with 11 bases left in between. Germline CDR1 SGHDT, CDR2 YYEEEE. This CDR3 region has 12 residues. The CDR3 here is CASSPDSGEQYF. DNA of the CDR3: TGTGCCAGCAGCCCGGACAGCGGCGAGCAGTACTTC. Full variable domain (rest looked up from reference TRBV5-6 and TRBJ2-7): DAGVTQSPTHLIKTRGQQVTLRCSPKSGHDTVSWYQQALGQGPQFIFQYYEEEERQRGNFPDRFSGHQFPNYSSELNVNALLLGDSALYLCASSPDSGEQYFGPGTRLTVT.

J is TRBJ2-3 and V is TRBV2; 7 bases match TRBD2. The CDR3 totals 18 residues. Germline assignment: CDR1 SNHLY and CDR2 FYNNEI. The V segment lost 0 bases and the J segment 0 bases; nucleotides outside the gene matches: 9. The CDR3, as DNA: TGTGCCAGCAGTGAAGCGCTTGGGGAGGGGTCTAGCACAGATACGCAGTATTTT. Protein product: CASSEALGEGSSTDTQYF. The whole variable domain, remainder taken from reference TRBV2 and TRBJ2-3, is EPEVTQTPSHQVTQMGQEVILRCVPISNHLYFYWYRQILGQKVEFLVSFYNNEISEKSEIFDDQFSVERPDGSNFTLKIRSTKLEDSAMYFCASSEALGEGSSTDTQYFGPGTRLTVL.

The chain employs TRBV7-9 and TRBJ2-5; 9 positions agree with TRBD2. This CDR3 comprises 16 residues. Germline lookup yields CDR1 SEHNR and CDR2 FQNEAQ (reference sequence). After removal of 1 base from V and 0 bases from J, the junction contained 3 bases not matched to a gene. For the CDR3, the DNA is TGTGCCAGCAGCTTAGGGGCGGGAGGGTACCAAGAGACCCAGTACTTC. Translating it yields CASSLGAGGYQETQYF.